This T cell receptor beta chain was identified during a study of early T cells in non-severe SARS-CoV-2 infection. Overall study context: Sequenced material consisted of bulk RNA (from unsorted whole blood), and chains were unpaired. Findings of the study overall: Anti-spike CD8 responses were favored by VDJdb matching, which missed private and CD4 specificities.

This clonotype came up a few times. Its antigen remains unidentified. Individual cDNA molecules were tagged with unique molecular identifiers. TCRdb re-derived calls from the 5' RACE reads in MiXCR, one entry per CDR3 protein. Counted here are 80,000 to 95,000 distinct CDR3 sequences, roughly 15% occurring once; the ten biggest clones make up just over 5%. The CDR3 is made up of 13 amino acids. Germline trimming cut 8 bases from V and 6 bases from J; bases unmatched to any gene: 7. Per germline, CDR1 SEHNR and CDR2 FQNEAQ (reference sequence). Sequencing used whole blood, obtained at baseline. The source of this sequence is an adult who was a healthcare worker with PCR-confirmed SARS-CoV-2 infection or an uninfected control (not recorded which). The chain is built from TRBV7-9 and TRBJ2-1, with TRBD1 identical over 7 bases. CDR3 nucleotide sequence: TGTGCCAGCGGCCGGACAGGTCTCAATGAGCAGTTCTTC. It yields the protein CASGRTGLNEQFF.